The clone carrying this T cell receptor (beta chain) appeared many times. This entry comes from a study of neurological immune-mediated disorders. One entry per CDR3 protein results from TCRdb running MiXCR on the 5' RACE reads. The data show tens of thousands of distinct CDR3 sequences, roughly 10% seen once. Germline loops: CDR1 SQVTM, CDR2 ANQGSEA. The CDR3 has 14 amino acids. Trimming left V 4 bases short and J 0 bases short, with 10 bases between. This chain links TRBV29-1 with TRBJ1-3; the D is unclear. This clonotype was sampled from a man in his sixties in good health. Sequencing used PBMCs. CDR3: CSVVSVLSGNTIYF. The CDR3 region has the DNA TGCAGCGTTGTTTCGGTCCTCTCTGGAAACACCATATATTTT. The entire variable domain, with the rest obtained from reference TRBV29-1 and TRBJ1-3, is as follows: SAVISQKPSRDICQRGTSLTIQCQVDSQVTMMFWYRQQPGQSLTLIATANQGSEATYESGFVIDKFPISRPNLTFSTLTVSNMSPEDSSIYLCSVVSVLSGNTIYFGEGSWLTVV.